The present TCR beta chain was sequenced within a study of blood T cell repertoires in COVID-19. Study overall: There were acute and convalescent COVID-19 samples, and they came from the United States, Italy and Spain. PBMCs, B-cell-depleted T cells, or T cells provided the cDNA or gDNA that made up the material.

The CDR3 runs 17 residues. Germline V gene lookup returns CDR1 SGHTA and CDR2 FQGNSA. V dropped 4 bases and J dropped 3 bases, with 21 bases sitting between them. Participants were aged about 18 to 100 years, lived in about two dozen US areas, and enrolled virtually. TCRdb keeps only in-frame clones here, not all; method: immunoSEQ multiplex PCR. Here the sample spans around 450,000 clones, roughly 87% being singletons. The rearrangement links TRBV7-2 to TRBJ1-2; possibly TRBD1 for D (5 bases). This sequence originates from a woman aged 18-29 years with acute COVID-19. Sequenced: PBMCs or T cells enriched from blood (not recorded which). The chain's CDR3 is CASSSHAAGQGDYGYTF. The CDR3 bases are TGTGCCAGCAGCTCCCACGCAGCGGGGCAGGGCGACTATGGCTACACCTTC.